The 9 T cell receptor beta chains reported below all come from one sample, sequenced in a study of CD8 T cells in Susac syndrome. RNA in amounts of roughly 0.45 to 1 ug was reverse transcribed with random hexamers. TCRdb analysed the immunoSEQ multiplex PCR reads with MiXCR anew, one entry per CDR3 protein. Of around 200,000 distinct CDR3 sequences listed, 85% to 95% are singletons. The sequencing sample was made of CD4+ T cells from PBMCs. The source is a human donor in good health.

V and J are TRBV5-4 and TRBJ2-5, with D hard to call. V dropped 4 bases and J dropped 3 bases, with 16 bases sitting between them. The CDR3 covers 15 residues. Germline loops: CDR1 SGHNT, CDR2 YYREEE (reference sequence). The CDR3 is CASSPRAGPKETQYF. The CDR3 nucleotides are TGTGCCAGCAGCCCAAGGGCAGGACCTAAAGAGACCCAGTACTTC.

This chain links TRBV2 with TRBJ2-7; possibly TRBD1 or TRBD2 for D (5 bases each). This CDR3 has 14 residues. CDR1 SNHLY and CDR2 FYNNEI come from the germline V gene. V lost 5 bases and J 2 bases, leaving 13 bases between the germline ends. CDR3 loop: CASSTGTLTYEQYV. CDR3 in DNA: TGTGCCAGCAGTACCGGGACGCTCACCTACGAGCAGTACGTC.

The chain couples TRBV5-4 to TRBJ2-1; possible D gene TRBD1, 5 bases. Trimming shortened V by 2 bases and J by 12 bases, and 12 bases separated the two germline ends. Germline-derived CDR1 and CDR2 are SGHNT and YYREEE (reference sequence). The CDR3 totals 12 residues. The CDR3 here is CASSLGGRAQFF. CDR3 nucleotide sequence: TGTGCCAGCAGCTTAGGTGGCAGGGCGCAGTTCTTC.

The chain uses TRBV20-1 and TRBJ1-3; no reliable D call. In germline, CDR1 is DFQATT, CDR2 SNEGSKA (reference sequence). Trimming cost V 6 bases and J 0 bases, with 3 bases left between them. The CDR3 contains 11 residues. Written as DNA, the CDR3 is TGCAGTGCCTACTCTGGAAACACCATATATTTT. This translates into CSAYSGNTIYF.

The V gene is TRBV29-1, the J gene TRBJ2-1; D remains ambiguous. Germline V gene lookup returns CDR1 SQVTM and CDR2 ANQGSEA. Deletions cut 7 bases from V and 2 bases from J, with 15 bases between. The CDR3 contains 14 residues. As DNA, the CDR3 is TGCAGCGCCACGACAACCTCCACCTACAATGAGCAGTTCTTC. Translation: CSATTTSTYNEQFF.

J is TRBJ2-4 and V is TRBV20-1; the D gene is possibly TRBD2 (7 bases). Trimming pared 3 bases from V and 4 bases from J, leaving 13 bases between. Germline V lookup: CDR1 DFQATT, CDR2 SNEGSKA (reference sequence). CDR3 length equals 14 residues. This CDR3 reads CSASPRGAKNIQYF. The CDR3 nucleotides read TGCAGTGCTAGCCCCCGGGGGGCGAAAAACATTCAGTACTTC.

The chain couples TRBV4-2 to TRBJ2-1; D is perhaps TRBD2 (6 bases). The CDR3 loop spans 13 amino acids. Trimming cost V 6 bases and J 8 bases, with 14 bases left between them. Germline loops: CDR1 LGHNA, CDR2 YNFKEQ. CDR3 amino acids: CASSFDREYEQFF. Here the CDR3 DNA reads TGTGCCAGCAGTTTTGACCGGGAGTATGAGCAGTTCTTC.

The chain links TRBV7-2 to TRBJ2-5; D gene uncertain. This CDR3 spans 13 amino acids. The V gene's germline CDR1 is SGHTA and CDR2 FQGNSA. Trimming cost V 2 bases and J 5 bases, with 9 bases left between them. This CDR3 is CASSLWGSETQYF. The CDR3 region has the DNA TGTGCCAGCAGCTTATGGGGAAGTGAGACCCAGTACTTC.

The J gene is TRBJ2-3, the V gene TRBV30, with D tentatively TRBD2 (6 bases). V was trimmed by 4 bases and J by 4 bases, leaving 9 bases between them. This CDR3 contains 12 residues. The V gene's germline CDR1 is GTSNPN and CDR2 SVGIG (reference sequence). This CDR3 reads CAWTGSADTQYF. CDR3 sequence (DNA): TGTGCCTGGACCGGGAGTGCAGATACGCAGTATTTT.